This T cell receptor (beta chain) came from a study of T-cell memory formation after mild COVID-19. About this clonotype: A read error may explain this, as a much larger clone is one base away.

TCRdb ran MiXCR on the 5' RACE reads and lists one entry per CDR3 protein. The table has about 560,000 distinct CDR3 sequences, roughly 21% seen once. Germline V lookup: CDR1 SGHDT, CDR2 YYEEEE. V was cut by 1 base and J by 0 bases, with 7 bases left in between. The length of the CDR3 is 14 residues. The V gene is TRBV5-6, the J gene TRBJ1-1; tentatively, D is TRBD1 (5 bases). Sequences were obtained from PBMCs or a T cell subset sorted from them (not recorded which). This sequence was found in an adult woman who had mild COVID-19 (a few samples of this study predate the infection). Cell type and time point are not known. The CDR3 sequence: CASSLWGMNTEAFF. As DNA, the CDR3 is TGTGCCAGCAGCTTGTGGGGCATGAACACTGAAGCTTTCTTT.